The clone carrying this T cell receptor (beta chain) is medium-sized. Its target is unknown. The protocol was immunoSEQ multiplex PCR, while the TCRdb copy is restricted to in-frame clones and leaves out a portion. The sample records 15,000 to 20,000 clones, around 50% being singletons. These data originate in a study of radiation and T cells in renal cell carcinoma. Study results and limitations: Top 100 clonotypes averaged about 54% in irradiated versus roughly 43% in nephrectomy-only tumors. In blood, top tumor clones expanded by 2 weeks, shrinking by 4. Irradiated tumors held more dominant CDR3 motifs than control tumors.

The CDR3 runs to 10 residues. In germline, CDR1 is MNHNY, CDR2 SVGAGI (reference sequence). V was cut by 8 bases and J by 8 bases, with 6 bases left in between. Treatment indicated: 15 Gy SBRT to primary tumor, nephrectomy 4 weeks later. This receptor was identified in a man aged 50 to 60 with renal cell carcinoma. The rearrangement joins TRBV6-6 to TRBJ2-2; D uncertain. Material: tumor tissue, obtained from a patient whose treatment included radiotherapy and nephrectomy. The CDR3: CASFKGELFF. For the CDR3, the DNA is TGTGCCAGCTTTAAGGGGGAGCTGTTTTTT.